The rows below give T cell receptor beta chains drawn from one sample of a study of regulatory T cells in long-lasting Graves disease. TCRdb processed the multiplex PCR reads anew with MiXCR; each CDR3 protein has one entry. Of about 330,000 distinct CDR3 sequences listed, around 15% are singletons. This sample was also put to use in a study of T cells in Graves' hyperthyroidism and ophthalmopathy.

Here the sequenced sample was peripheral blood mononuclear cells (PBMCs), taken at new diagnosis, from a patient treated with antithyroid drugs. These receptors originate from a young woman with Graves disease. Each CDR3 is given with its conserved first and last residue. D genes are given only for firm matches. Clone size, where shown, is once, few, many, or a class for clones that have expanded.

clone size,D gene,V gene,J gene,CDR3 protein,CDR3 DNA
.,TRBD2,TRBV4-2,TRBJ2-2,CASSQIAGLTSGTGELFF,TGTGCCAGCAGCCAGATAGCGGGGCTTACCTCCGGCACCGGGGAGCTGTTTTTT
.,.,TRBV2,TRBJ1-1,CASSYDRLNTEAFF,TGTGCCAGCAGTTACGACAGGCTGAACACTGAAGCTTTCTTT
many,TRBD1,TRBV2,TRBJ2-5,CASRLGTGGFETQYF,TGTGCCAGCAGGCTCGGGACAGGGGGCTTCGAGACCCAGTACTTC
few,.,TRBV29-1,TRBJ2-5,CSVEGSQETQYF,TGCAGCGTTGAAGGTAGCCAGGAGACCCAGTACTTC
many,TRBD2,TRBV11-3,TRBJ2-3,CASSTRLAGMVDTQYF,TGTGCCAGCAGCACAAGACTAGCGGGGATGGTAGATACGCAGTATTTT
many,TRBD2,TRBV20-1,TRBJ2-3,CSAGRDYPTDTQYF,TGCAGTGCGGGGCGGGACTACCCCACAGATACGCAGTATTTT
few,.,TRBV3-1,TRBJ2-1,CASSQSLLGEQFF,TGTGCCAGCAGCCAAAGTTTGCTAGGTGAGCAGTTCTTC
.,TRBD2,TRBV19,TRBJ2-1,CASSSGTSGINEQFF,TGTGCCAGTAGTTCCGGGACTAGCGGAATCAATGAGCAGTTCTTC
few,.,TRBV13,TRBJ2-3,CASSSTEGGTVTDTQYF,TGTGCCAGCAGCTCCACTGAGGGGGGCACAGTCACAGATACGCAGTATTTT
many,.,TRBV11-2,TRBJ2-6,CASSLDLNLPWETFYSGANVLTF,TGTGCCAGCAGCTTAGATCTGAACCTCCCCTGGGAGACATTCTACTCTGGGGCCAACGTCCTGACTTTC
few,TRBD2,TRBV6-1,TRBJ2-1,CATALGLEISNEQFF,TGTGCCACAGCCCTGGGACTAGAAATTTCCAATGAGCAGTTCTTC
few,.,TRBV11-2,TRBJ2-2,CASSPKWGTTSGELFF,TGTGCCAGCAGCCCCAAGTGGGGGACAACTTCGGGGGAGCTGTTTTTT
many,TRBD1,TRBV20-1,TRBJ2-7,CSARDPVGTGSYEQYF,TGCAGTGCTAGAGATCCAGTTGGGACAGGGTCGTACGAGCAGTACTTC
many,TRBD2,TRBV7-8,TRBJ2-6,CASSPVGLDFSGANVLTF,TGTGCCAGCAGCCCCGTCGGACTAGACTTCTCTGGGGCCAACGTCCTGACTTTC
many,TRBD2,TRBV6-1,TRBJ2-5,CASRAGLQETQYF,TGTGCCAGCAGAGCGGGACTCCAAGAGACCCAGTACTTC
many,.,TRBV5-1,TRBJ1-2,CASSLAVAKATTQNYGYTF,TGCGCCAGCAGCTTGGCCGTCGCCAAGGCGACCACCCAGAACTATGGCTACACCTTC
.,.,TRBV7-9,TRBJ2-2,CASRSDPSGPGELFF,TGTGCCAGCAGATCAGACCCTTCCGGCCCCGGGGAGCTGTTTTTT
many,.,TRBV7-9,TRBJ1-5,CASSLGPNQPQHF,TGTGCCAGCAGCTTGGGCCCTAATCAGCCCCAGCATTTT
many,.,TRBV18,TRBJ1-4,CASSPPNGREGKLFF,TGTGCCAGCTCACCCCCCAACGGACGTGAAGGAAAACTGTTTTTT
.,TRBD2,TRBV20-1,TRBJ2-1,CSARSLSGNSYNEQFF,TGCAGTGCTAGATCCCTTAGCGGGAACTCCTACAATGAGCAGTTCTTC
few,.,TRBV6-5,TRBJ2-7,CASSYYETSTYEQYF,TGTGCCAGCAGTTACTACGAGACTTCGACGTACGAGCAGTACTTC
many,.,TRBV18,TRBJ2-7,CASSSAEQYF,TGTGCCAGCTCCTCCGCCGAGCAGTACTTC
many,.,TRBV20-1,TRBJ2-1,CSPRASFGENQFF,TGCAGTCCCCGGGCTAGCTTCGGCGAGAACCAGTTCTTC
many,.,TRBV2,TRBJ2-7,CASSVASVSSYEQYF,TGTGCCAGCAGTGTAGCCTCAGTAAGCTCCTACGAGCAGTACTTC
many,.,TRBV9,TRBJ2-7,CASSPPGEAYEQYF,TGTGCCAGCAGTCCCCCGGGAGAGGCCTACGAGCAGTACTTC
many,.,TRBV28,TRBJ2-7,CASRKNRDSYEQYF,TGTGCCAGCAGAAAAAACAGAGATTCCTACGAGCAGTACTTC
many,.,TRBV18,TRBJ1-1,CASSPFPQNTEAFF,TGTGCCAGCTCACCATTTCCCCAAAACACTGAAGCTTTCTTT
many,.,TRBV20-1,TRBJ1-4,CSAEGGRGTNEKLFF,TGCAGTGCTGAGGGGGGGCGCGGTACTAATGAAAAACTGTTTTTT
many,.,TRBV2,TRBJ1-2,CASSELGGEGNYGYTF,TGTGCCAGCAGTGAATTAGGAGGGGAGGGGAACTATGGCTACACCTTC
few,.,TRBV9,TRBJ2-1,CASSAPGAGEQFF,TGTGCCAGCAGCGCCCCGGGGGCCGGCGAGCAGTTCTTC
few,.,TRBV5-4,TRBJ1-2,CASSLPYIDYTF,TGTGCCAGCAGCTTGCCCTACATCGACTACACCTTC
many,.,TRBV7-9,TRBJ2-7,CASSSPTSYEQYF,TGTGCCAGCAGCTCCCCCACCTCCTACGAGCAGTACTTC
many,.,TRBV20-1,TRBJ2-7,CSARGGRDYEQYF,TGCAGTGCTAGAGGAGGCAGGGACTACGAGCAGTACTTC
many,.,TRBV20-1,TRBJ2-7,CSARYRAGYEQYF,TGCAGTGCTAGATACAGGGCGGGGTACGAGCAGTACTTC
many,.,TRBV11-2,TRBJ2-3,CASSFRQPSTDTQYF,TGTGCCAGCAGCTTTAGACAGCCTAGCACAGATACGCAGTATTTT
.,.,TRBV19,TRBJ1-5,CASSIGGGQPQHF,TGTGCCAGTAGTATAGGAGGGGGTCAGCCCCAGCATTTT
many,TRBD1,TRBV2,TRBJ1-1,CASSVTGARTEAFF,TGTGCCAGCAGTGTGACAGGGGCTAGGACTGAAGCTTTCTTT
few,.,TRBV5-8,TRBJ2-5,CASRSTETQYF,TGTGCCAGCAGGTCAACGGAGACCCAGTACTTC